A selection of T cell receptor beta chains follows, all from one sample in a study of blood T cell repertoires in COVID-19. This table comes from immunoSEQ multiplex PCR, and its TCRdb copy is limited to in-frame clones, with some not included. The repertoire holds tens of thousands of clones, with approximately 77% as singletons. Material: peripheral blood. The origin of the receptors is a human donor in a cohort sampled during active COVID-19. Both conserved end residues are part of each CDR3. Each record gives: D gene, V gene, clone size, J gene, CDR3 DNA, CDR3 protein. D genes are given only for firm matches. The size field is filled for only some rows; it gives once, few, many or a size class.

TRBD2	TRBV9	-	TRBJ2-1	TGTGCCAGCAGCCCCATAGCGGGAGGGCCCTACAATGAGCAGTTCTTC	CASSPIAGGPYNEQFF
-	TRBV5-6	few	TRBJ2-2	TGTGCCAGCAGCTTGGTTCTGAACACCGGGGAGCTGTTTTTT	CASSLVLNTGELFF
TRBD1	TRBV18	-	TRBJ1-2	TGTGCCAGCTCAGACAGGGATGGCTACACCTTC	CASSDRDGYTF
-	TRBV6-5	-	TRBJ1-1	TGTGCCAGCAGCGTAAAGGGAGCAACGACTGAAGCTTTCTTT	CASSVKGATTEAFF
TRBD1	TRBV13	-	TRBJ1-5	TGTGCCAGCAGCGCCAACAGGGGGACCAATCAGCCCCAGCATTTT	CASSANRGTNQPQHF
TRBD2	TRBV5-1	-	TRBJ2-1	TGCGCCAGCAGGGGGACTAGCGGGGGCCCATACAATGAGCAGTTCTTC	CASRGTSGGPYNEQFF
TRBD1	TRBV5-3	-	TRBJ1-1	TGTGCCAGAAGCGCTAGCCGGGACAGGGGCCCTAAGAACACTGAAGCTTTCTTT	CARSASRDRGPKNTEAFF
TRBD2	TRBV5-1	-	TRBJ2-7	TGCGCCAGCAGCCCGCTAGCGGGGGATTACGAGCAGTACTTC	CASSPLAGDYEQYF
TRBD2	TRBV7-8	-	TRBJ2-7	TGTGCCAGCAGCTTAGACCCGGGGGAGGGCGAGCAGTACTTC	CASSLDPGEGEQYF
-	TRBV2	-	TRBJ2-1	TGTGCCAGCAGCAAAGACAGGAGCTCCTACAATGAGCAGTTCTTC	CASSKDRSSYNEQFF